A selection of T cell receptor beta chains follows, all from one sample in a study of blood T cell repertoires in COVID-19. Only in-frame clones appear in the TCRdb table, and some are missing; sequencing was by immunoSEQ multiplex PCR. The sample has 90,000 to 120,000 clones; 91% are singletons. Sequencing was done on a sample of peripheral blood. The receptors were gathered from a man aged 55 to 70 with acute or convalescent COVID-19. Both conserved end residues are part of each CDR3. A D gene is named only where the DNA matches it firmly. The size field is filled for only some rows; it gives once, few, many or a size class.

clone_size: -
d_call: TRBD1
j_call: TRBJ1-4
v_call: TRBV6-5
cdr3_nt: TGTGCCAGCAGGGCCGGGACAGCCAATGAAAAACTGTTTTTT
cdr3_aa: CASRAGTANEKLFF

clone_size: -
d_call: -
j_call: TRBJ1-4
v_call: TRBV18
cdr3_nt: TGTGCCAGCTCAATCGGGACACCTGCAACTAATGAAAAACTGTTTTTT
cdr3_aa: CASSIGTPATNEKLFF

clone_size: -
d_call: -
j_call: TRBJ2-4
v_call: TRBV18
cdr3_nt: TGTGCCAGCTCACCGGAGGGGAACATTCAGTACTTC
cdr3_aa: CASSPEGNIQYF

clone_size: -
d_call: -
j_call: TRBJ1-1
v_call: TRBV27
cdr3_nt: TGTGCCAGCAGTTCCCTTGGCCGGAACACTGAAGCTTTCTTT
cdr3_aa: CASSSLGRNTEAFF

clone_size: -
d_call: TRBD1
j_call: TRBJ2-7
v_call: TRBV6-5
cdr3_nt: TGTGCAGTTAAGAGGAACAGGGGTATCTACGAGCAGTACTTC
cdr3_aa: CAVKRNRGIYEQYF

clone_size: -
d_call: -
j_call: TRBJ2-7
v_call: TRBV15
cdr3_nt: TGTGCCACCAGCGCGGGACTTCGGTCCTACGAGCAGTACTTC
cdr3_aa: CATSAGLRSYEQYF

clone_size: -
d_call: TRBD2
j_call: TRBJ2-1
v_call: TRBV5-1
cdr3_nt: TGCGCCAGCAGCTCGCTAGCGGGAGATGAGCAGTTCTTC
cdr3_aa: CASSSLAGDEQFF

clone_size: -
d_call: TRBD2
j_call: TRBJ2-7
v_call: TRBV6-2/TRBV6-3
cdr3_nt: TGTGCCAGCAGTTACTCGGGACTAGCGGGAGGGCAGTACGAGCAGTACTTC
cdr3_aa: CASSYSGLAGGQYEQYF

clone_size: -
d_call: TRBD1
j_call: TRBJ2-3
v_call: TRBV5-6
cdr3_nt: TGTGCCAGCAGCCCTGGGACAGGAAGTAGCACAGATACGCAGTATTTT
cdr3_aa: CASSPGTGSSTDTQYF

clone_size: -
d_call: -
j_call: TRBJ1-6
v_call: TRBV5-4
cdr3_nt: TGTGCCAGCAGCTTGGCCGGGGGAAATTCACCCCTCCACTTT
cdr3_aa: CASSLAGGNSPLHF

clone_size: -
d_call: TRBD2
j_call: TRBJ2-3
v_call: TRBV9
cdr3_nt: TGTGCCAGCAGCGTTAGCGGGTCGCCGGTCACAGATACGCAGTATTTT
cdr3_aa: CASSVSGSPVTDTQYF

clone_size: once
d_call: -
j_call: TRBJ1-1
v_call: TRBV29-1
cdr3_nt: TGCAGCGTTGGGGCCTCGATGGGGGCCATGAACACTGAAGCTTTCTTT
cdr3_aa: CSVGASMGAMNTEAFF

clone_size: -
d_call: TRBD2
j_call: TRBJ2-3
v_call: TRBV7-8
cdr3_nt: TGTGCCAGCAGCTTCCAGACTAGCGGGTACACAGATACGCAGTATTTT
cdr3_aa: CASSFQTSGYTDTQYF

clone_size: -
d_call: TRBD2
j_call: TRBJ2-2
v_call: TRBV19
cdr3_nt: TGTGCCAGTAGAAGACTAGCGGGAGGTGCCGGGGAGCTGTTTTTT
cdr3_aa: CASRRLAGGAGELFF

clone_size: -
d_call: -
j_call: TRBJ2-7
v_call: TRBV19
cdr3_nt: TGTGCCAGTAGCCCCAACAGGGTTCAAGAGCAGTACTTC
cdr3_aa: CASSPNRVQEQYF

clone_size: -
d_call: -
j_call: TRBJ2-3
v_call: TRBV11-1
cdr3_nt: TGTGCCAGCAGCTTAGTCAGAAGCACAGATACGCAGTATTTT
cdr3_aa: CASSLVRSTDTQYF

clone_size: -
d_call: -
j_call: TRBJ2-1
v_call: TRBV18
cdr3_nt: TGTGCCAGCTCAGACGGGAGCTACAATGAGCAGTTCTTC
cdr3_aa: CASSDGSYNEQFF

clone_size: -
d_call: TRBD2
j_call: TRBJ2-2
v_call: TRBV5-1
cdr3_nt: TGCGCCAGCAAAACTAGCGTAACCGGCGGGGAGCTGTTTTTT
cdr3_aa: CASKTSVTGGELFF

clone_size: -
d_call: -
j_call: TRBJ2-6
v_call: TRBV5-1
cdr3_nt: TGCGCCAGCAGCGTTTCAGGGTCCTCGGACGGCTCCAACGTCCTGACTTTC
cdr3_aa: CASSVSGSSDGSNVLTF

clone_size: -
d_call: TRBD2
j_call: TRBJ2-3
v_call: TRBV7-2
cdr3_nt: TGTGCCAGCAGCTTAGAGGCGGGAGGGCCGATAGATACGCAGTATTTT
cdr3_aa: CASSLEAGGPIDTQYF